Following are 13 T cell receptor beta chains from one sample sequenced in a study of blood T cell repertoires in COVID-19. TCRdb's copy holds only in-frame clones and misses some; the assay was immunoSEQ multiplex PCR. Altogether tens of thousands of clones are present, around nine tenths being singletons, with the ten largest covering 1% to 1.5%. What was sequenced was peripheral blood. These receptor sequences come from a middle-aged woman with acute or convalescent COVID-19.

V and J are TRBV2 and TRBJ2-3; D is possibly TRBD1 (5 bases). V was clipped by 4 bases and J by 5 bases, with 13 bases between them. In germline, CDR1 is SNHLY, CDR2 FYNNEI. There are 14 residues in the CDR3. DNA for the CDR3: TGTGCCAGCAGTGTGGTCAGGGTGGGAGATACGCAGTATTTT. Its protein product is CASSVVRVGDTQYF.

V and J are TRBV6-5 and TRBJ2-5, with 7 positions matching TRBD1. There are 12 residues in the CDR3. J lost 4 bases, V lost 10 bases, and 6 bases had no gene match. CDR1 and CDR2 (germline): MNHEY, SVGAGI. This CDR3 reads CAMAQGVETQYF. CDR3 nucleotide sequence: TGTGCCATGGCTCAGGGGGTAGAGACCCAGTACTTC.

The rearrangement joins TRBV14 to TRBJ2-5, with 11 bases fitting TRBD1. V lost 4 bases and J lost 6; bases outside the gene matches: 4. The CDR3 spans 14 residues. Germline CDR1 SGHDN, CDR2 FVKESK. This chain's CDR3 is CASSRGQGAKTQYF. In DNA, the CDR3 is TGTGCCAGCAGCCGCGGACAGGGGGCAAAGACCCAGTACTTC.

V is TRBV9 and J is TRBJ1-1, with TRBD1 identical over 7 bases. Germline-derived CDR1 and CDR2 are SGDLS and YYNGEE. V was clipped by 2 bases and J by 0 bases; unmatched bases: 4. This CDR3 region has 15 residues. This CDR3 reads CASSVAGQMNTEAFF. CDR3 in DNA: TGTGCCAGCAGCGTGGCGGGACAGATGAACACTGAAGCTTTCTTT.

The V and J genes are TRBV2 and TRBJ1-2, with D possibly TRBD1 on 5 matching bases. There are 14 residues in the CDR3. Germline CDR1 is SNHLY and CDR2 is FYNNEI. V lost 7 bases and J 0 bases, leaving 12 bases between the germline ends. CDR3 sequence reads: CASKETGANYGYTF. For the CDR3, the DNA is TGTGCCAGCAAAGAAACAGGTGCTAACTATGGCTACACCTTC.

The chain is built from TRBV30 and TRBJ1-5; D ambiguous. V gave up 2 bases and J gave up 2 bases, with 7 bases separating them. Germline V CDR1 and CDR2: GTSNPN, SVGIG (reference sequence). The CDR3 runs 13 residues. The CDR3 protein is CAWSLFGNQPQHF. CDR3 nucleotides: TGTGCCTGGAGTCTTTTTGGCAATCAGCCCCAGCATTTT.

This sequence joins TRBV9 and TRBJ2-5, with unresolved D. CDR1 is SGDLS, CDR2 YYNGEE, per germline. With 3 bases removed from V and 4 bases from J, the gap between germline ends came to 10 bases. The CDR3 length is 13 residues. CDR3 DNA: TGTGCCAGCAGCGCACACCTCCGAGAGACCCAGTACTTC. This codes for CASSAHLRETQYF. Full variable domain (rest looked up from reference TRBV9 and TRBJ2-5): DSGVTQTPKHLITATGQRVTLRCSPRSGDLSVYWYQQSLDQGLQFLIQYYNGEERAKGNILERFSAQQFPDLHSELNLSSLELGDSALYFCASSAHLRETQYFGPGTRLLVL.

This chain links TRBV19 with TRBJ1-1; D unresolved. CDR1 and CDR2 (germline): LNHDA, SQIVND (reference sequence). This CDR3 has 13 amino acids. V was trimmed by 5 bases and J by 4 bases, leaving 11 bases between them. The CDR3 is CASSPEVITEAFF. The CDR3 nucleotides read TGTGCCAGTAGTCCCGAGGTGATCACTGAAGCTTTCTTT.

The chain joins TRBV3-1 (or the pseudogene TRBV3-2) to TRBJ1-1; D may be TRBD1 (5 bases). The CDR3 runs 14 residues. Germline CDR1 reads LGHDT; CDR2 reads YNNKEL (reference sequence). V lost 7 bases and J lost 4, with 16 bases in between. The CDR3 sequence: CASNTGRSGTEAFF. The CDR3 DNA is TGTGCCAGCAACACAGGACGGTCTGGCACTGAAGCTTTCTTT.

The table lists this clone with a few counts. The chain combines TRBV5-1 with TRBJ2-4; the D gene is possibly TRBD1 (5 bases). Germline V lookup: CDR1 SGHRS, CDR2 YFSETQ. The length of the CDR3 is 15 residues. Trimming stripped 5 bases from V and 1 base from J, with 13 bases between. CDR3 loop: CASRSQGNAKNIQYF. The CDR3 DNA sequence: TGCGCCAGCAGGTCTCAGGGTAACGCCAAAAACATTCAGTACTTC.

The rearrangement uses TRBV28 and TRBJ1-1, with D possibly matching TRBD1 (6 bases). This CDR3 spans 14 amino acids. V gave up 2 bases and J gave up 11 bases, with 18 bases separating them. CDR1 and CDR2 from the germline V gene are MDHEN and SYDVKM. The CDR3 DNA sequence: TGTGCCAGCAGTTTAATTCCCACAGGGTTTTCGGCTTTCTTT. Protein product: CASSLIPTGFSAFF. The entire variable domain, with the rest obtained from reference TRBV28 and TRBJ1-1, is as follows: DVKVTQSSRYLVKRTGEKVFLECVQDMDHENMFWYRQDPGLGLRLIYFSYDVKMKEKGDIPEGYSVSREKKERFSLILESASTNQTSMYLCASSLIPTGFSAFFGQGTRLTVV.

This rearrangement joins TRBV7-2 to TRBJ1-2, with 7 bases that match TRBD1. Germline values: CDR1 SGHTA, CDR2 FQGNSA. Trimming removed 5 bases from V and 2 bases from J; junction bases left unmatched: 11. The CDR3 runs to 16 residues. DNA of the CDR3: TGTGCCAGCAGCAATAAAATGGGACAGATGAACTATGGCTACACCTTC. As protein: CASSNKMGQMNYGYTF.

V is TRBV28 and J is TRBJ2-7, with 8 positions matching TRBD2. V lost 11 bases and J lost 6; bases outside the gene matches: 9. This CDR3 spans 12 amino acids. CDR1 is MDHEN and CDR2 is SYDVKM in the germline V gene. CDR3 residues: CACGASGLEQYF. The CDR3 region has the DNA TGTGCCTGCGGGGCTAGCGGGCTCGAGCAGTACTTC.